The next 26 T cell receptor beta chains were all read from a single sample in a study of CD8 T cells in Susac syndrome. RNA, at about 0.45 to 1 ug, was reverse transcribed with random hexamers. TCRdb analysed the immunoSEQ multiplex PCR reads with MiXCR anew, one entry per CDR3 protein. The sample consists of 250,000 to 300,000 distinct CDR3 sequences, about 85% of them appearing once. Specimen: CD8+ T cells from PBMCs. The receptors derive from a human donor with multiple sclerosis.

The chain couples TRBV27 to TRBJ2-1; 11 nucleotides line up with TRBD2. The junction had 6 bases not matched to a gene; V was cut back by 1 base and J by 7 bases. This CDR3 spans 16 amino acids. CDR1 and CDR2 from the germline V gene are MNHEY and SMNVEV (reference sequence). CDR3 sequence reads: CASSLWSSGRGNEQFF. CDR3 DNA sequence: TGTGCCAGCAGTTTATGGAGTAGCGGGAGGGGGAATGAGCAGTTCTTC.

The gene calls are TRBV28 and TRBJ1-1; 7 positions agree with TRBD1. The CDR3 totals 14 residues. CDR1 and CDR2 (germline): MDHEN, SYDVKM. Unmatched junction bases numbered 9, after V lost 7 bases and J lost 4 bases. In nucleotides, the CDR3 is TGTGCCAGCAACAGGGACAGTGCACCCACTGAAGCTTTCTTT. Amino acid sequence: CASNRDSAPTEAFF. Full variable domain (outside the CDR3, taken from reference TRBV28 and TRBJ1-1): DVKVTQSSRYLVKRTGEKVFLECVQDMDHENMFWYRQDPGLGLRLIYFSYDVKMKEKGDIPEGYSVSREKKERFSLILESASTNQTSMYLCASNRDSAPTEAFFGQGTRLTVV.

This rearrangement joins TRBV3-1 to TRBJ2-1; TRBD2 matches at 10 bases. Looked up from germline, CDR1 is LGHDT and CDR2 is YNNKEL (reference sequence). The CDR3 spans 16 residues. With V trimmed by 6 bases and J by 4 bases, 9 bases remained unmatched. The CDR3 region is CASRAVTSGPYNEQFF. The CDR3 DNA reads as TGTGCCAGCAGAGCAGTGACTAGCGGGCCGTACAATGAGCAGTTCTTC.

The CDR3 is CASSAWTSGRYYEQYF. In nucleotides, the CDR3 is TGTGCCAGCAGCGCGTGGACTAGCGGGAGGTACTACGAGCAGTACTTC. The V gene is TRBV7-2, the J gene TRBJ2-7, with 14 bases fitting TRBD2. Germline CDR1 and CDR2: SGHTA and FQGNSA. The CDR3 is 16 amino acids. The J segment lost 3 bases and the V segment lost 5 bases, leaving 6 bases of the junction unmatched.

The CDR3 DNA reads as TGTGCCAGCAGCTCTCATACTAGCGACCCTAGCACAGATACGCAGTATTTT. This sequence encodes CASSSHTSDPSTDTQYF. The chain combines TRBV7-6 with TRBJ2-3; 7 nucleotides line up with TRBD2. The germline CDR1 and CDR2 sequences are SGHVS and FNYEAQ. Losses at the gene ends were 4 bases for V and 0 bases for J; bases not matched to a gene: 10. The CDR3 is made up of 17 amino acids.

CDR3 in DNA: TGTGCCTGGACCGCCAGGTCCGATACGCAGTATTTT. It is translated as CAWTARSDTQYF. J is TRBJ2-3 and V is TRBV30; D uncertain. The germline gives CDR1 GTSNPN, CDR2 SVGIG (reference sequence). V lost 4 bases to trimming and J lost 6 bases, with 11 bases between them. The CDR3 loop spans 12 amino acids. Full variable domain (outside the CDR3, taken from reference TRBV30 and TRBJ2-3): SQTIHQWPATLVQPVGSPLSLECTVEGTSNPNLYWYRQAAGRGLQLLFYSVGIGQISSEVPQNLSASRPQDRQFILSSKKLLLSDSGFYLCAWTARSDTQYFGPGTRLTVL.

The gene calls are TRBV7-9 and TRBJ2-1; D unclear. V dropped 5 bases and J dropped 0 bases, with 14 bases sitting between them. Germline V gene sequence: CDR1 SEHNR, CDR2 FQNEAQ (reference sequence). CDR3 length: 16 residues. CDR3 in DNA: TGTGCCAGCAGCGCCGATAGCTGGAACTCCTACAATGAGCAGTTCTTC. This translates into CASSADSWNSYNEQFF.

This rearrangement joins TRBV28 to TRBJ2-3; D assignment may be TRBD1 or TRBD2 (5 bases each). The V end lost 10 bases, the J end lost 2 bases, and 16 bases lay between the germline ends. This CDR3 contains 14 residues. Germline assignment: CDR1 MDHEN and CDR2 SYDVKM. The CDR3, as DNA: TGTGCCACCTTCCGGGACGGTTTCACAGATACGCAGTATTTT. Translation gives CATFRDGFTDTQYF. The full variable domain, in which reference TRBV28 and TRBJ2-3 provide the parts outside the CDR3, is DVKVTQSSRYLVKRTGEKVFLECVQDMDHENMFWYRQDPGLGLRLIYFSYDVKMKEKGDIPEGYSVSREKKERFSLILESASTNQTSMYLCATFRDGFTDTQYFGPGTRLTVL.

This clonotype was seen just once. The J gene is TRBJ2-1, the V gene TRBV12-5; 10 bases agree with TRBD2. Germline V gene lookup returns CDR1 LGHNT and CDR2 FRNRAP. V lost 6 bases, J lost 7 bases, and 9 bases stayed unmatched. This CDR3 is 15 amino acids long. CDR3 in amino acids: CASGNYGLAVNEQFF. In DNA, the CDR3 is TGTGCTAGTGGCAACTACGGACTAGCGGTGAATGAGCAGTTCTTC.

This clonotype has just a few counts. The rearrangement joins TRBV4-2 to TRBJ2-3; 8 bases match TRBD2. Unmatched junction bases numbered 3, after V lost 3 bases and J lost 4 bases. There are 14 residues in the CDR3. CDR1 and CDR2 (germline): LGHNA, YNFKEQ. The CDR3 bases are TGTGCCAGCAGCCACGAGCGGGAGTCAGATACGCAGTATTTT. It encodes CASSHERESDTQYF.

The CDR3 loop is CSARATGQGDTYEQYF. The CDR3 nucleotides read TGCAGTGCTAGAGCAACGGGACAGGGGGATACCTACGAGCAGTACTTC. This chain links TRBV20-1 with TRBJ2-7; TRBD1 aligns across 11 bases. CDR3 length: 16 residues. With 1 base clipped from V and 2 bases from J, the junction kept 7 bases outside the gene matches. Germline CDR1 reads DFQATT; CDR2 reads SNEGSKA (reference sequence).

The chain has TRBV5-4 and TRBJ2-5; D uncertain. The CDR3 runs 13 residues. Trimming removed 3 bases from V and 1 base from J, with 7 bases in between. In germline, CDR1 is SGHNT, CDR2 YYREEE (reference sequence). CDR3 coding DNA: TGTGCCAGCAGCTCCAGCATCCAAGAGACCCAGTACTTC. Protein product: CASSSSIQETQYF.

This sequence joins TRBV2 and TRBJ1-3, with D uncertain. Per the germline V gene, CDR1 is SNHLY and CDR2 is FYNNEI. This CDR3 is built from 14 residues. Deletions cut 0 bases from V and 4 bases from J, with 7 bases between. CDR3 in DNA: TGTGCCAGCAGTGAAGCCGGCAAAGGAAACACCATATATTTT. It yields the protein CASSEAGKGNTIYF.

V and J are TRBV5-1 and TRBJ1-1, with TRBD1 matching over 9 bases. The ends lost 9 bases at V and 3 bases at J; junction bases unmatched: 6. The germline CDR1 and CDR2 sequences are SGHRS and YFSETQ. The CDR3 runs 13 residues. CDR3 sequence reads: CATKTGGDTEAFF. CDR3 in DNA: TGCGCCACCAAGACAGGGGGGGACACTGAAGCTTTCTTT.

This chain links TRBV27 with TRBJ2-7; D perhaps matches TRBD1 (5 bases). Trimming left V 9 bases short and J 6 bases short, with 24 bases between. CDR3 length equals 15 residues. In germline, CDR1 is MNHEY, CDR2 SMNVEV (reference sequence). CDR3 in amino acids: CARGKGSREDGEQYF. CDR3 DNA: TGTGCCAGGGGGAAGGGGTCAAGGGAAGACGGCGAGCAGTACTTC.

V and J are TRBV9 and TRBJ1-6; TRBD1 is a possible D gene (6 bases). The V gene's germline CDR1 is SGDLS and CDR2 YYNGEE. CDR3 size: 14 residues. V dropped 3 bases and J dropped 7 bases, with 11 bases sitting between them. CDR3 sequence reads: CASSASGGNSPLHF. CDR3 DNA: TGTGCCAGCAGCGCCTCGGGGGGCAATTCACCCCTCCACTTT.

This CDR3 is CASKLAVTDTQYF. CDR3 nucleotide sequence: TGTGCCAGCAAGCTAGCTGTCACAGATACGCAGTATTTT. This chain connects TRBV7-9 to TRBJ2-3; a weak D match, TRBD2 (5 bases). The CDR3 has 13 residues. V was shortened by 7 bases and J by 2 bases, with 10 bases between the two germline ends. Germline V lookup: CDR1 SEHNR, CDR2 FQNEAQ (reference sequence).

The chain is built from TRBV13 and TRBJ2-7, with 8 bases that match TRBD1. The CDR3 has 15 amino acids. After removal of 1 base from V and 0 bases from J, the junction contained 2 bases not matched to a gene. Per germline, CDR1 PRHDT and CDR2 FYEKMQ (reference sequence). The CDR3 sequence: CASSLVGQDSYEQYF. Here the CDR3 DNA reads TGTGCCAGCAGCTTAGTGGGACAGGACTCCTACGAGCAGTACTTC.

The gene calls are TRBV5-1 and TRBJ2-3; D not resolved. The V gene lost 5 bases and the J gene lost 4 bases, with 8 bases spanning the gap. The CDR3 runs 12 residues. Looked up from germline, CDR1 is SGHRS and CDR2 is YFSETQ. As DNA, the CDR3 is TGCGCCAGCAGTGTGAGCGCAGATACGCAGTATTTT. Its translation is CASSVSADTQYF.

The chain links TRBV2 to TRBJ2-2; 7 bases line up with TRBD2. V lost 7 bases to trimming and J lost 3 bases; unmatched junction nucleotides: 5. CDR1 SNHLY and CDR2 FYNNEI come from the germline V gene. The CDR3 loop spans 14 amino acids. The CDR3 DNA reads TGTGCCAGCATTCTAGCGGATTACACCGGGGAGCTGTTTTTT. It translates to CASILADYTGELFF.

The V gene is TRBV5-4, the J gene TRBJ1-1; TRBD1 matches at 9 bases. CDR1 is SGHNT, CDR2 YYREEE, per germline (reference sequence). This CDR3 has 15 residues. J lost 10 bases, V lost 2 bases, and 12 bases had no gene match. CDR3 coding DNA: TGTGCCAGCAGCTTTACAGGGGGCTCACCTGAGAGAGCTTTCTTT. The encoded protein is CASSFTGGSPERAFF. Combining the CDR3 with reference TRBV5-4 and TRBJ1-1 gives the whole variable domain ETGVTQSPTHLIKTRGQQVTLRCSSQSGHNTVSWYQQALGQGPQFIFQYYREEENGRGNFPPRFSGLQFPNYSSELNVNALELDDSALYLCASSFTGGSPERAFFGQGTRLTVV.

The rearrangement links TRBV7-8 to TRBJ2-7; D not certain. This CDR3 region has 12 residues. V was pared by 4 bases and J by 5 bases, with 9 bases between. The V gene's germline CDR1 is SGHVS and CDR2 FQNEAQ. This chain's CDR3 is CASSSIFHEQYF. The DNA of the CDR3 is TGTGCCAGCAGCTCGATATTTCACGAGCAGTACTTC. Looking up the rest from reference TRBV7-8 and TRBJ2-7 gives the full variable domain: GAGVSQSPRYKVAKRGQDVALRCDPISGHVSLFWYQQALGQGPEFLTYFQNEAQLDKSGLPSDRFFAERPEGSVSTLKIQRTQQEDSAVYLCASSSIFHEQYFGPGTRLTVT.

V usage is TRBV27 and J usage is TRBJ2-7, with 9 bases identical to TRBD2. J was trimmed by 2 bases and V by 4 bases; bases with no gene match: 9. The CDR3 has 16 amino acids. Germline lookup yields CDR1 MNHEY and CDR2 SMNVEV (reference sequence). The CDR3 is CASSSPSGIGTYEQYF. The CDR3, as DNA: TGTGCCAGCAGTTCACCTAGCGGGATAGGGACCTACGAGCAGTACTTC.

The gene calls are TRBV29-1 and TRBJ2-7; D is undetermined. Germline CDR1 is SQVTM and CDR2 is ANQGSEA. The CDR3 has 12 residues. With 4 bases removed from V and 5 bases from J, the gap between germline ends came to 12 bases. As DNA, the CDR3 is TGCAGCGTTGGGTCGGGTCGTCACGAGCAGTACTTC. Translated, it gives CSVGSGRHEQYF.

This chain joins TRBV6-7 and TRBJ2-5; TRBD2 matches at 7 bases. TRBV6-7 is an open reading frame whose function is uncertain. There are 14 residues in the CDR3. Losses at the gene ends were 6 bases for V and 5 bases for J; bases not matched to a gene: 9. In nucleotides, the CDR3 is TGTGCCAGCAGGCGGGGAGGGCGGGACGAGACCCAGTACTTC. Translation: CASRRGGRDETQYF.

The V call is TRBV27, the J call TRBJ2-7; D may be TRBD2 (6 bases). From germline, CDR1 is MNHEY and CDR2 SMNVEV (reference sequence). This CDR3 comprises 13 residues. V lost 8 bases and J lost 3, with 14 bases in between. The CDR3 region is CASGGTSIYEQYF. The CDR3 DNA reads as TGTGCCAGCGGGGGAACTAGCATCTACGAGCAGTACTTC.